One and the same sample provided the 21 T cell receptor beta chains below, sequenced in a study of regulatory T cells in long-lasting Graves disease. Researchers made TCR beta libraries by using iRepertoire HTBI primers and running Arm-PCR on CDR3 regions. TCRdb processed the multiplex PCR reads anew with MiXCR; each CDR3 protein has one entry. The data contain 250,000 to 300,000 distinct CDR3 sequences, about 17% of them seen just once; the ten biggest clones take up approximately 15%. Time point specified: newly diagnosed GD, antithyroid drugs for less than 3 months. There was RNA extracted from PBMCs, and the TCR library was made from it. This sample was shared with a second study, whose subject was T cells in Graves' hyperthyroidism and ophthalmopathy.

The specimen comprised peripheral blood mononuclear cells (PBMCs), sampled at new diagnosis, from a patient treated with antithyroid drugs. These receptors were obtained from a woman between 25 and 40 years old with Graves disease.

The V call is TRBV6-1, the J call TRBJ1-1, with D hard to call. The V end lost 5 bases, the J end lost 11 bases, and 12 bases lay between the germline ends. This CDR3 is 11 amino acids long. The germline V gene has CDR1 MNHNS and CDR2 SASEGT. As DNA, the CDR3 is TGTGCCAGCAGTCCCAGCTCGGGGGCTTTCTTT. It specifies CASSPSSGAFF.

The sample holds many counts of this clonotype. The chain is built from TRBV6-5 and TRBJ1-3; D is uncertain. The CDR3 length is 13 residues. Germline lookup yields CDR1 MNHEY and CDR2 SVGAGI. The V and J ends lost 2 bases and 0 bases respectively, with 2 bases between them. CDR3 coding DNA: TGTGCCAGCAGTTACGGCTCTGGAAACACCATATATTTT. It translates to CASSYGSGNTIYF.

This clonotype was observed at least ten times. The CDR3 loop is CASSQQGSSNQPQHF. The CDR3 DNA is TGTGCCAGCAGCCAACAAGGGTCTAGCAATCAGCCCCAGCATTTT. The chain couples TRBV16 to TRBJ1-5; D remains ambiguous. Germline CDR1 KGHSY, CDR2 FQNENV. Deletions cut 2 bases from V and 0 bases from J, with 8 bases between. The CDR3 has 15 residues.

There are many counts of this clonotype. This chain connects TRBV20-1 to TRBJ1-2; the D gene is possibly TRBD1 (5 bases). Per germline, CDR1 DFQATT and CDR2 SNEGSKA (reference sequence). This CDR3 has 14 residues. Trimming removed 0 bases from V and 7 bases from J, with 15 bases in between. The CDR3 reads CSARDYADGGGYTF. Here the CDR3 DNA reads TGCAGTGCTAGAGATTACGCGGACGGGGGTGGCTACACCTTC.

This clonotype showed up just a few times. This sequence joins TRBV13 and TRBJ1-3, with a possible D match to TRBD1 (5 bases). The CDR3 runs to 15 residues. Trimming took 4 bases from V and 3 from J, leaving 13 bases between them. Germline CDR1 PRHDT, CDR2 FYEKMQ (reference sequence). The CDR3 loop reads CASSYNWGGGNTIYF. For the CDR3, the DNA is TGTGCCAGCAGCTACAATTGGGGGGGTGGAAACACCATATATTTT.

This clonotype has a count of ten or more. The chain links TRBV12-3 or TRBV12-4 to TRBJ1-5; no firm D call. The V gene lost 3 bases and the J gene lost 1 base, with 10 bases spanning the gap. CDR3 length: 15 amino acids. The CDR3 DNA is TGTGCCAGCAGTTTGGAAGCTGCCAGCAATCAGCCCCAGCATTTT. This encodes CASSLEAASNQPQHF.

Worth noting for this clonotype: A read error is the likely source, as a far larger clone sits one nucleotide away. In this CDR3 the conserved last residue, phenylalanine or tryptophan, is missing, so a read error is likely. The chain combines TRBV5-5 with TRBJ2-7, with a weak D call TRBD2 (6 bases). Trimming pared 4 bases from V and 6 bases from J, leaving 17 bases between. The CDR3 consists of 14 residues. From germline, CDR1 is SGHKS and CDR2 YYEKEE (reference sequence). CDR3 loop: CASSQVSGAVEQYL. CDR3 in DNA: TGTGCCAGCAGCCAAGTTAGCGGTGCGGTCGAGCAGTACTTA.

There are a few counts of this clonotype. A much larger clonotype is one base distant, so this may be a read error. The V gene is TRBV20-1, the J gene TRBJ2-1; 9 nucleotides match TRBD2. The J call may be faulty, since TRBJ2-3 better matches the DNA end. Germline assignment: CDR1 DFQATT and CDR2 SNEGSKA (reference sequence). CDR3 size: 15 residues. The CDR3 bases are TGCAGTGCTCGGGCATGGGGACTAGCTGCAGATGCGCAGTATTTT. Its translation is CSARAWGLAADAQYF.

The V and J genes are TRBV2 and TRBJ1-5, with D perhaps TRBD1 (6 bases). Trimming took off 4 bases at V and 5 bases at J, with 24 bases between the two ends. The CDR3 extends over 18 amino acids. Germline CDR1 reads SNHLY; CDR2 reads FYNNEI. This chain's CDR3 is CASSALFAPGQGHQPQHF. The DNA of the CDR3 is TGTGCCAGCAGTGCATTATTCGCCCCGGGGCAGGGGCATCAGCCCCAGCATTTT.

This clonotype was picked up a small number of times. A much larger clonotype is one base distant, so this may be a read error. The chain uses TRBV7-2 and TRBJ1-2, with D perhaps matching TRBD1 (5 bases). In germline, CDR1 is SGHTA, CDR2 FQGNSA. The CDR3 has 13 amino acids. Here the CDR3 reads CASSSQVNYGHTF. DNA of the CDR3: TGTGCCAGCAGTTCACAGGTTAACTATGGCCACACCTTC. Using reference TRBV7-2 and TRBJ1-2 for the parts outside the CDR3, the full variable domain is GAGVSQSPSNKVTEKGKDVELRCDPISGHTALYWYRQSLGQGLEFLIYFQGNSAPDKSGLPSDRFSAERTGGSVSTLTIQRTQQEDSAVYLCASSSQVNYGHTFGSGTRLTVV.

This clonotype was seen more than once but under ten times. At one of its ends the junction is not consistent with the germline gene, which may arise from a read error. This sequence joins TRBV20-1 and TRBJ1-2; no reliable D call. The CDR3 runs 13 residues. The germline CDR1 and CDR2 sequences are DFQATT and SNEGSKA (reference sequence). The CDR3 sequence is CSARDRLWNGYTF. For the CDR3, the DNA is TGCAGTGCTCGAGACCGCCTGTGGAATGGCTACACCTTC.

This clonotype has just a few counts. V is TRBV6-1 and J is TRBJ1-6; D may be TRBD1 (5 bases). The CDR3 loop spans 15 amino acids. V lost 9 bases to trimming and J lost 6 bases, with 18 bases between them. Germline V CDR1 and CDR2: MNHNS, SASEGT. CDR3 sequence: CASERWGVVNSPLHF. CDR3 nucleotide sequence: TGTGCCAGTGAGCGGTGGGGGGTTGTTAATTCACCCCTCCACTTT.

The chain recombines TRBV7-3 with TRBJ2-7, with D unclear. The CDR3 contains 13 residues. Germline assignment: CDR1 SGHTA and CDR2 FQGTGA. Trimming shortened V by 2 bases and J by 5 bases, and 10 bases separated the two germline ends. This chain's CDR3 is CASSLGYANEQYF. CDR3 in DNA: TGTGCCAGCAGCTTAGGGTACGCGAACGAGCAGTACTTC.

In this sample, this clonotype turned up many times. V usage is TRBV2 and J usage is TRBJ1-1; 8 bases line up with TRBD1. This CDR3 comprises 12 residues. The J segment lost 10 bases and the V segment lost 4 bases, leaving 5 bases of the junction unmatched. CDR1 is SNHLY, CDR2 FYNNEI, per germline. CDR3 protein: CASSGSDRGAFF. The DNA for the CDR3 is TGTGCCAGCAGTGGAAGCGACAGGGGAGCTTTCTTT.

This clonotype was observed many times. The chain links TRBV20-1 to TRBJ1-1, with D tentatively TRBD1 (6 bases). Germline values: CDR1 DFQATT, CDR2 SNEGSKA (reference sequence). V lost 5 bases to trimming and J lost 7 bases, with 17 bases between them. The CDR3 is 13 amino acids. CDR3 sequence: CSAVQDSKFEAFF. CDR3 nucleotides: TGCAGTGCTGTCCAGGACAGTAAGTTTGAAGCTTTCTTT.

This clonotype was seen ten or more times. This chain uses TRBV29-1 with TRBJ1-2, with no clear D. The CDR3 sequence is 13 residues long. Germline V CDR1 and CDR2: SQVTM, ANQGSEA. Trimming left V 5 bases short and J 2 bases short, with 12 bases between. The CDR3 DNA follows: TGCAGCGTTAAAGGAGGGTACAACTATGGCTACACCTTC. Its protein product is CSVKGGYNYGYTF.

The V gene is TRBV27, the J gene TRBJ2-7, with D uncertain. The CDR3 totals 18 residues. Germline-derived CDR1 and CDR2 are MNHEY and SMNVEV (reference sequence). V was shortened by 0 bases and J by 2 bases, with 20 bases between the two germline ends. The CDR3 here is CASSLSGPLSPLTYEQYF. For the CDR3, the DNA is TGTGCCAGCAGTTTATCGGGCCCGCTGTCACCCCTTACCTACGAGCAGTACTTC.

This clonotype was detected ten times or more. V gene TRBV5-1 combines with J gene TRBJ2-2; weak D call: TRBD1 (6 bases). Germline assignment: CDR1 SGHRS and CDR2 YFSETQ. V gave up 3 bases and J gave up 1 base, with 13 bases separating them. The CDR3 extends over 16 amino acids. CDR3: CASSSNPGQNTGELFF. CDR3 nucleotide sequence: TGCGCCAGCAGCTCCAATCCGGGACAGAACACCGGGGAGCTGTTTTTT.

To note about this clonotype: Compared with germline, one end of the junction differs, possibly owing to a read error. This chain connects TRBV5-1 to TRBJ1-2; 10 nucleotides line up with TRBD1. CDR3 length: 15 amino acids. Germline loops: CDR1 SGHRS, CDR2 YFSETQ. CDR3 nucleotides: TGTGCCAGCAGCCGTGAGGGGACAGGGGCCTATGGCTACACCTTC. Its protein is CASSREGTGAYGYTF. Based on the CDR3 plus reference TRBV5-1 and TRBJ1-2, the full variable domain is KAGVTQTPRYLIKTRGQQVTLSCSPISGHRSVSWYQQTPGQGLQFLFEYFSETQRNKGNFPGRFSGRQFSNSRSEMNVSTLELGDSALYLCASSREGTGAYGYTFGSGTRLTVV.

This clonotype was detected ten times or more. This chain links TRBV10-1 with TRBJ2-2; D is possibly TRBD1 (6 bases). The CDR3 covers 14 residues. Trimming removed 6 bases at V and 9 bases at J, with 17 bases between. In germline, CDR1 is WNHNN, CDR2 SYGVQD (reference sequence). The CDR3: CASSPGQLDRELFF. The CDR3 DNA is TGCGCCAGCAGCCCTGGACAGCTCGACCGGGAGCTGTTTTTT.

A remark on this clonotype: This clone may be a read error of a much larger clone one base away. This chain uses TRBV2 with TRBJ1-2; tentatively, D is TRBD1 (6 bases). The germline CDR1 and CDR2 sequences are SNHLY and FYNNEI. CDR3 length equals 13 residues. The V end lost 6 bases, the J end lost 4 bases, and 12 bases lay between the germline ends. The CDR3 coding sequence is TGTGCCAGCAGGAACGGACAGCCCTATGGCTACACCTTC. Amino acid sequence: CASRNGQPYGYTF.